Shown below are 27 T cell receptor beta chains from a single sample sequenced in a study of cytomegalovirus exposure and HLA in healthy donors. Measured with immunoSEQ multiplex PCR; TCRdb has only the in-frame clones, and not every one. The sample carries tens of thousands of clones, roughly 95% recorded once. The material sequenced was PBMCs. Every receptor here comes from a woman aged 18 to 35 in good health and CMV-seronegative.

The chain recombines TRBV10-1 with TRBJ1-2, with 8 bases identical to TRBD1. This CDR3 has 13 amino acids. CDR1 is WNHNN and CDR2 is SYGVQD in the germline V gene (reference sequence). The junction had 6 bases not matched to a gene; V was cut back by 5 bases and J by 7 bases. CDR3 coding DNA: TGCGCCAGCAGTACCGACAGGGGCGGTGGCTACACCTTC. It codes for CASSTDRGGGYTF.

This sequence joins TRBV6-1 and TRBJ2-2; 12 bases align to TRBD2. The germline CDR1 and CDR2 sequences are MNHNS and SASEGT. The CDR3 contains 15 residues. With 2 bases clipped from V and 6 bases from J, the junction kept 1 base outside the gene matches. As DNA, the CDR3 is TGTGCCAGCAGTGAACTAGCGGGAGGGCCCGGGGAGCTGTTTTTT. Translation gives CASSELAGGPGELFF.

CDR3 sequence (DNA): TGTGCCAGCAGCCGGGGACAGATCACAGATACGCAGTATTTT. It yields the protein CASSRGQITDTQYF. The V and J genes are TRBV7-6 and TRBJ2-3, with 7 positions matching TRBD1. CDR3 length: 14 residues. Trimming took 5 bases from V and 2 from J; bases not matched to a gene: 4. Germline V gene data show CDR1 as SGHVS and CDR2 as FNYEAQ. Full variable domain (outside the CDR3, taken from reference TRBV7-6 and TRBJ2-3): GAGVSQSPRYKVTKRGQDVALRCDPISGHVSLYWYRQALGQGPEFLTYFNYEAQQDKSGLPNDRFSAERPEGSISTLTIQRTEQRDSAMYRCASSRGQITDTQYFGPGTRLTVL.

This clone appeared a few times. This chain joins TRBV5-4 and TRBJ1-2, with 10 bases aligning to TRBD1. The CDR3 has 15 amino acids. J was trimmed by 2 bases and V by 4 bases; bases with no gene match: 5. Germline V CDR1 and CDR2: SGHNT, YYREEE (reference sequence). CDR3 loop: CASSLDRGRNYGYTF. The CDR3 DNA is TGTGCCAGCAGCCTAGACAGGGGGCGGAACTATGGCTACACCTTC.

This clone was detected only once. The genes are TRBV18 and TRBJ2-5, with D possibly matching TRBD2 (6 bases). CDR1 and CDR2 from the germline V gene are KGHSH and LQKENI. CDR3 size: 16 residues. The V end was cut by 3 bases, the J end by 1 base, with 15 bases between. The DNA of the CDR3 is TGTGCCAGCTCACCCCCCGGGGGTTCGGGCCAAGAGACCCAGTACTTC. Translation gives CASSPPGGSGQETQYF.

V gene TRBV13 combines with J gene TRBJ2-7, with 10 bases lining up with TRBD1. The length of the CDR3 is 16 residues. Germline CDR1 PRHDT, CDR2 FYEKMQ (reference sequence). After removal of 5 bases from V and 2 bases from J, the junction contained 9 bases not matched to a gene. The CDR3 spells CASSAPGTGETYEQYF. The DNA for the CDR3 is TGTGCCAGCAGCGCCCCCGGGACAGGGGAAACCTACGAGCAGTACTTC.

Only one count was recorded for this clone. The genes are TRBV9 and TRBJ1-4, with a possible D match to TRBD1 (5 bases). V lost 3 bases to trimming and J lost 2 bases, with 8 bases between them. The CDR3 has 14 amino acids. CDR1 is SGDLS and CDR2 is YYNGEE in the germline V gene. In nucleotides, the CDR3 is TGTGCCAGCAGCGGGGGGGGGACTAATGAAAAACTGTTTTTT. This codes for CASSGGGTNEKLFF.

CDR3 in amino acids: CASSPTDRGTDTQYF. The CDR3 bases are TGTGCCAGCAGTCCCACGGACAGGGGCACAGATACGCAGTATTTT. The J gene is TRBJ2-3, the V gene TRBV28; 8 bases match TRBD1. V was pared by 5 bases and J by 1 base, with 5 bases of the junction left unmatched. This CDR3 contains 15 residues. Per the germline V gene, CDR1 is MDHEN and CDR2 is SYDVKM.

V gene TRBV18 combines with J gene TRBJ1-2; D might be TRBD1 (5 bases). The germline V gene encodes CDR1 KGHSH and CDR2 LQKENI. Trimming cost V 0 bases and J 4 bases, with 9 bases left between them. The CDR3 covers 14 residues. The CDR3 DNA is TGTGCCAGCTCACCACCGGGCGGGGGCTATGGCTACACCTTC. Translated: CASSPPGGGYGYTF.

CDR3 amino acids: CASSSQQGGDEQFF. CDR3 coding DNA: TGTGCCAGCAGCTCCCAACAGGGGGGGGATGAGCAGTTCTTC. This rearrangement joins TRBV7-9 to TRBJ2-1, with D possibly matching TRBD1 (8 bases). CDR1 and CDR2 (germline): SEHNR, FQNEAQ (reference sequence). The CDR3 loop spans 14 amino acids. The V and J ends lost 4 bases and 8 bases respectively, with 15 bases between them.

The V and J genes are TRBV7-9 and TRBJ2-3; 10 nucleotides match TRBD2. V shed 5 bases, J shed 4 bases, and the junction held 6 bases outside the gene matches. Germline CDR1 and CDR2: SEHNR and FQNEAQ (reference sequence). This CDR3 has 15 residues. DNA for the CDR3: TGTGCCAGCAGCCAACTAGCGGGGTGGGCAGATACGCAGTATTTT. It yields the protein CASSQLAGWADTQYF.

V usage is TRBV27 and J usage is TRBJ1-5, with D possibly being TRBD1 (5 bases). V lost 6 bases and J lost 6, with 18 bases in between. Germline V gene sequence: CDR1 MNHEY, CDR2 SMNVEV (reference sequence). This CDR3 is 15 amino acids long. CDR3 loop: CASSPFGAAGQPQHF. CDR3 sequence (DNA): TGTGCCAGCAGCCCCTTTGGGGCAGCTGGTCAGCCCCAGCATTTT.

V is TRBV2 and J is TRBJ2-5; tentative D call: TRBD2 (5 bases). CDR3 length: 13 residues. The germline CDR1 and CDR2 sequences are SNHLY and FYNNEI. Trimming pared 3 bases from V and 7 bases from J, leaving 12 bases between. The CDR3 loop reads CASSDRGWGTQYF. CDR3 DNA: TGTGCCAGCAGTGACCGAGGGTGGGGGACCCAGTACTTC.

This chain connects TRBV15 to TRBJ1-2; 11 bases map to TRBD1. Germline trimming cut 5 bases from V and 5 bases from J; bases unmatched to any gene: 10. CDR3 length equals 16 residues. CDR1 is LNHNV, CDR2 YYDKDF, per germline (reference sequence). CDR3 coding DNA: TGTGCCACCAGCCGCGATTTGGGGACAGGGGGGTATGGCTACACCTTC. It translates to CATSRDLGTGGYGYTF.

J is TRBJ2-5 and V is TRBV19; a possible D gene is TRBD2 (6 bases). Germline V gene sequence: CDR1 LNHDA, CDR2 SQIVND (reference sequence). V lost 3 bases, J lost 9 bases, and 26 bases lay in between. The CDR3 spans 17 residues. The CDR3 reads CASSILQKRTKRVAQYF. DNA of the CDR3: TGTGCCAGTAGTATCCTGCAGAAGAGGACTAAAAGAGTGGCCCAGTACTTC.

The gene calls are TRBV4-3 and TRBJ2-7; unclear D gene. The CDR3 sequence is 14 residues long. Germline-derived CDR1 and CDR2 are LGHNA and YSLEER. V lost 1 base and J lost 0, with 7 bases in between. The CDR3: CASSQGGNSYEQYF. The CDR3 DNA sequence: TGCGCCAGCAGCCAAGGAGGCAACTCCTACGAGCAGTACTTC.

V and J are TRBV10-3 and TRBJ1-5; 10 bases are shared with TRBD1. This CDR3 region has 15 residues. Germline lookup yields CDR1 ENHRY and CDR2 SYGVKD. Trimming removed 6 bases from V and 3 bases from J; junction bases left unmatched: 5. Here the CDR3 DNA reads TGTGCCATCAGGGCCGGGACAGGGGCCAATCAGCCCCAGCATTTT. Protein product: CAIRAGTGANQPQHF.

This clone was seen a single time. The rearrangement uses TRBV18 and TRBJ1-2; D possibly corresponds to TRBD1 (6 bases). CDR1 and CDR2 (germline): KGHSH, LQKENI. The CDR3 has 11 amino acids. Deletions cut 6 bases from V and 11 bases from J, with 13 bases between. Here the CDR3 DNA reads TGTGCCAGCTCGCCGCAGAGGGGGTACACCTTC. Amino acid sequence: CASSPQRGYTF.

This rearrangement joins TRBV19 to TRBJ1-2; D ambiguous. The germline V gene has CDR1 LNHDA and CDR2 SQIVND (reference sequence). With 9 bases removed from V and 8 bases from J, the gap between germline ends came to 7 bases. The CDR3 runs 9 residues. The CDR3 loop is CASPQGYTF. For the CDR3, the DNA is TGTGCCAGCCCACAAGGCTACACCTTC.

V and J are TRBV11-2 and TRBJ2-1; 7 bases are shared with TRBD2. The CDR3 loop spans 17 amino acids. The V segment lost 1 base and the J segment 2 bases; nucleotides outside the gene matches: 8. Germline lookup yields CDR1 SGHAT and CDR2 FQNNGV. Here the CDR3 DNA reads TGTGCCAGCAGCTTAGTTTATGGGGGGGAGGCCTACAATGAGCAGTTCTTC. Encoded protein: CASSLVYGGEAYNEQFF. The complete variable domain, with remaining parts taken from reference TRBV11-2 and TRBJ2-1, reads EAGVAQSPRYKIIEKRQSVAFWCNPISGHATLYWYQQILGQGPKLLIQFQNNGVVDDSQLPKDRFSAERLKGVDSTLKIQPAKLEDSAVYLCASSLVYGGEAYNEQFFGPGTRLTVL.

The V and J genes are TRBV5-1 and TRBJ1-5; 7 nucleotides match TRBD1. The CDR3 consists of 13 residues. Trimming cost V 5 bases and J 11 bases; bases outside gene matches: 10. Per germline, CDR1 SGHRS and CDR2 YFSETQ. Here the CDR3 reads CASRGGPRGAQHF. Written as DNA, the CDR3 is TGCGCCAGCAGGGGGGGCCCCAGGGGGGCCCAGCATTTT.

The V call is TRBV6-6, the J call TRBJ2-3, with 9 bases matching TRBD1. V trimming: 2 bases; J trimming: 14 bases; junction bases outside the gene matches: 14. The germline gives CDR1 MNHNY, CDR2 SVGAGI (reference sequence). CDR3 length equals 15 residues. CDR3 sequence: CASSYVGQGLAPGYF. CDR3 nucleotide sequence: TGTGCCAGCAGTTACGTGGGACAGGGTCTGGCTCCGGGGTATTTT.

Written as DNA, the CDR3 is TGTGCCAGCAGCTTGCGCAGGGCCCGTGAGACCCAGTACTTC. Translating gives CASSLRRARETQYF. V and J are TRBV7-2 and TRBJ2-5; a weak D match, TRBD1 (5 bases). Trimming removed 3 bases from V and 5 bases from J, with 13 bases in between. The CDR3 has 14 amino acids. CDR1 SGHTA and CDR2 FQGNSA come from the germline V gene.

The CDR3, as DNA: TGTGCCAGCATCCCCCCCGGGGCTGGAAACACCATATATTTT. Translation gives CASIPPGAGNTIYF. The chain recombines TRBV28 with TRBJ1-3, with D uncertain. The ends were cut back, 7 bases at V and 2 bases at J, with 12 bases in the middle. This CDR3 comprises 14 residues. Germline CDR1 and CDR2: MDHEN and SYDVKM.

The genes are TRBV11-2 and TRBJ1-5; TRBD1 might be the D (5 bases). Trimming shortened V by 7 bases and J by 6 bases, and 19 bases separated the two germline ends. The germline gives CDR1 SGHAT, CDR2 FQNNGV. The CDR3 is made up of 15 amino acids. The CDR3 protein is CASNKGGTPGQPQHF. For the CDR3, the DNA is TGTGCCAGCAACAAGGGCGGGACCCCCGGTCAGCCCCAGCATTTT.

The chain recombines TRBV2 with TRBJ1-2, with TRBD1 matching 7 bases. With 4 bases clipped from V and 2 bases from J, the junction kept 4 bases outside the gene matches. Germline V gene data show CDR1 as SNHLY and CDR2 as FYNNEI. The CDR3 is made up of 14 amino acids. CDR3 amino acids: CASSVQGPNYGYTF. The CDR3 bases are TGTGCCAGCAGTGTACAGGGGCCCAACTATGGCTACACCTTC.

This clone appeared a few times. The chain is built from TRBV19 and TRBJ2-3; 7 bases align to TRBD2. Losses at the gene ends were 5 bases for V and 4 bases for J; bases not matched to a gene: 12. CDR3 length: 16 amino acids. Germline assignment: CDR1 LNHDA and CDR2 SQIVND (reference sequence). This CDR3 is CASSPPGGRGSDTQYF. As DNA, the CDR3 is TGTGCCAGTAGTCCCCCCGGCGGGCGGGGGTCAGATACGCAGTATTTT.